The rows below give T cell receptor beta chains drawn from one sample of a study of OX40 agonist ivuxolimab in advanced cancers. Using immunoSEQ multiplex PCR, the repertoire was profiled, and TCRdb retains in-frame clones only, with some absent. The table records about 61,000 clones, 70% to 90% of them present only once. The specimen was CD4+ or CD8+ T cells sorted from blood, collected in a trial of the OX40 agonist ivuxolimab. Every receptor here comes from an adult with an advanced solid tumor such as melanoma, head and neck, liver or kidney cancer. The CDR3 runs from the conserved cysteine through the conserved F or W. A D gene is named only where the DNA matches it firmly. The size of a clone is reported for some rows only, either as once, few or many, or as a class for expanded clones.

DNA,CDR3,size,J,D,V
TGTGCCAGTAGTATAAGACAGGGAAGTTCGGATGAGCAGTTCTTC,CASSIRQGSSDEQFF,NA,TRBJ2-1,TRBD1,TRBV19
TGTGCCATCAGCGCCAGGGATGATAATTCACCCCTCCACTTT,CAISARDDNSPLHF,NA,TRBJ1-6,NA,TRBV10-3
TGTGCCACCAGCGGACTGAATCAGCCCCAGCATTTT,CATSGLNQPQHF,NA,TRBJ1-5,NA,TRBV15
TGTGCCAGCAGCTTGGCTGGGACATCGAACACTGAAGCTTTCTTT,CASSLAGTSNTEAFF,NA,TRBJ1-1,NA,TRBV7-2
TGTGCCAGCAGTTACCACAGTCGTGAAAGTGACACCATATATTTT,CASSYHSRESDTIYF,once,TRBJ1-3,NA,TRBV6-6
TGTGCCAGCTCACCAGGTCCCCCCGGCAGGGGCTACGAGCAGTACTTC,CASSPGPPGRGYEQYF,NA,TRBJ2-7,NA,TRBV18
TGTGCCAGCAGTCTACCGGATAGAAAGGGGGAGACCCAGTACTTC,CASSLPDRKGETQYF,NA,TRBJ2-5,NA,TRBV28
TGCGCCAGCAGCCCAAAGCTAGGGGAGGTTCGGGGCTACACCTTC,CASSPKLGEVRGYTF,NA,TRBJ1-2,NA,TRBV4-3
TGTGCCAGCAGTACAACCCGACAGGTGAATGAGCAGTTCTTC,CASSTTRQVNEQFF,NA,TRBJ2-1,NA,TRBV28
TGTGCCAGCAGCAAAGCTAAGACCGCAAAAGAGACCCAGTACTTC,CASSKAKTAKETQYF,few,TRBJ2-5,NA,TRBV21-1
TGTGCCAGCAGCCCCCACCGACAGGGGGCCCCTGAAGCTTTCTTT,CASSPHRQGAPEAFF,NA,TRBJ1-1,TRBD1,TRBV7-2
TGTGCCAGTAGTATCAGGACCGGGAGCTCCTACGAGCAGTACTTC,CASSIRTGSSYEQYF,NA,TRBJ2-7,NA,TRBV19
TGTGCCAGCAGCCGGGGGGGCTACAATGAGCAGTTCTTC,CASSRGGYNEQFF,NA,TRBJ2-1,TRBD2,TRBV2
TGTGCCAGCGAGTCCGGGACAGGGGATAATGAGCAGTTCTTC,CASESGTGDNEQFF,NA,TRBJ2-1,TRBD1,TRBV6-1
TGTGCCAGTAGCGACAGGACTAGCGGGAGTGATACGCAGTATTTT,CASSDRTSGSDTQYF,NA,TRBJ2-3,TRBD2,TRBV19
TGTGCCAGCAGCTTAGTCCCGACAGGGCAGCAGTACTTC,CASSLVPTGQQYF,NA,TRBJ2-7,TRBD1,TRBV11-3
TGTGCCAGTAGCCACCTTCAGGCAAGGGGGAATGAAAAACTGTTTTTT,CASSHLQARGNEKLFF,NA,TRBJ1-4,NA,TRBV19
TGTGCCAGCAGTTCTTCTTTTGTAGCTTTCTTT,CASSSSFVAFF,NA,TRBJ1-1,NA,TRBV28